This T cell receptor (beta chain) was documented in a study of T cells after posttransplantation cyclophosphamide. Trimming left V 1 base short and J 2 bases short, with 6 bases between. CDR3 length equals 13 residues. The V gene's germline CDR1 is KGHSY and CDR2 FQNENV. A marrow graft followed busulfan-fludarabine conditioning, with cyclophosphamide on days +3 and +4. Study results and caveats: TRB clonality was highly associated with recipient CMV seropositivity and reactivation.

A note on this clone: Its antigen is undetermined.

The assay was immunoSEQ multiplex PCR, and TCRdb's table has in-frame clones only and misses some. The sample lists just under 20,000 clones, roughly 87% occurring once. The V call is TRBV16, the J call TRBJ2-7; D unresolved. Sequencing was performed on PBMCs, taken after allogeneic stem cell transplant with posttransplant cyclophosphamide. The receptor was isolated from a female patient in her thirties or forties who received an allogeneic stem cell transplant from a related donor, was CMV-positive, and had no GVHD. Some T cells may be graft donor cells. CDR3: CASSQYTAYEQYF. The CDR3 DNA follows: TGTGCCAGCAGCCAATATACAGCCTACGAGCAGTACTTC.